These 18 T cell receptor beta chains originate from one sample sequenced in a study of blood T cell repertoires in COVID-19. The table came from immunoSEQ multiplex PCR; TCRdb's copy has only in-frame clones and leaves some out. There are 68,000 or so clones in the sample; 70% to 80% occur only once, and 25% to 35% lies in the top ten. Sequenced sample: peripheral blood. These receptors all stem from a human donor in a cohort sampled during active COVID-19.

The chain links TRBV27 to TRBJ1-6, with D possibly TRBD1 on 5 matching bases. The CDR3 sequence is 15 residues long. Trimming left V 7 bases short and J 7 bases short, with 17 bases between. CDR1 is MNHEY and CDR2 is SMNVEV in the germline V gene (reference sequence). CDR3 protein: CASKGGGVENSPLHF. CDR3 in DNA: TGTGCCAGCAAGGGCGGAGGGGTTGAGAATTCACCCCTCCACTTT.

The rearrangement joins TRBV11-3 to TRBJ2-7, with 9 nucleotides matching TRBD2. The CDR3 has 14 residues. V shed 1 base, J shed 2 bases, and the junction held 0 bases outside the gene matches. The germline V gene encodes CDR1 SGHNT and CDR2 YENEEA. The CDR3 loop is CASSLASGTYEQYF. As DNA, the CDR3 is TGTGCCAGCAGCTTAGCTAGCGGGACCTACGAGCAGTACTTC.

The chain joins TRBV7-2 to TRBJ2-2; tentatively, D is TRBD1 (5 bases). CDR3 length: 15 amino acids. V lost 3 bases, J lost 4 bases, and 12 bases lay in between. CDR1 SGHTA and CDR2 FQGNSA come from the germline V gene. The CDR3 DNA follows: TGTGCCAGCAGCTTGGCGGCTCAGGGCACCGGGGAGCTGTTTTTT. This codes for CASSLAAQGTGELFF.

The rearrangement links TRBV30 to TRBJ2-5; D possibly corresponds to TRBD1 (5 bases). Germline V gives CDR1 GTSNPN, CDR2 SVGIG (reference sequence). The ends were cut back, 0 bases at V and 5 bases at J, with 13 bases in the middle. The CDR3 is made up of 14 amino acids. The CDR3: CAWSVRWGRETQYF. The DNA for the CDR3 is TGTGCCTGGAGTGTACGATGGGGCCGGGAGACCCAGTACTTC.

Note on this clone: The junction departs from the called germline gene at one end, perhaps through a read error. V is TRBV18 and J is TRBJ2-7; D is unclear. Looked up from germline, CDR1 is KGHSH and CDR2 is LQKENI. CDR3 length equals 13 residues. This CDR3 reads CASSPQATGEQYF. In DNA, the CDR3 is TGTGCCAGCTCCCCACAAGCTACGGGTGAGCAGTACTTC.

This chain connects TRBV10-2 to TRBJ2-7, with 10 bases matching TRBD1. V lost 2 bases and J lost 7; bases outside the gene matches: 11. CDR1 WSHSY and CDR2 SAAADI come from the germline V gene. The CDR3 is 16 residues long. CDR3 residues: CASSEPGQGEVGEQYF. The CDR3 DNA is TGCGCCAGCAGTGAGCCAGGACAGGGGGAAGTGGGAGAGCAGTACTTC.

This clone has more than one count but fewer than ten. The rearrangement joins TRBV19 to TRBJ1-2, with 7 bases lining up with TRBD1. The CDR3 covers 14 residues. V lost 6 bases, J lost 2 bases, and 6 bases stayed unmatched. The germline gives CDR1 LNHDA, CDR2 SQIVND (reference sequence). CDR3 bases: TGTGCCAGTAGGGGGACAGTACTCAACTATGGCTACACCTTC. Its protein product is CASRGTVLNYGYTF.

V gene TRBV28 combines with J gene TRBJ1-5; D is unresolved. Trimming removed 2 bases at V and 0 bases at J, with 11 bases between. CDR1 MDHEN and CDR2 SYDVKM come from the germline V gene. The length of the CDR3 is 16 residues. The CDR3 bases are TGTGCCAGCAGTTTAGGTCGAGGAGGTAGCAATCAGCCCCAGCATTTT. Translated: CASSLGRGGSNQPQHF.

The CDR3 sequence: CASSRTSGGLYEQYF. In DNA, the CDR3 is TGCGCCAGCAGCCGAACTAGCGGGGGCCTTTACGAGCAGTACTTC. The chain carries TRBV4-1 and TRBJ2-7; 11 nucleotides agree with TRBD2. CDR3 length: 15 amino acids. Germline CDR1 and CDR2: MGHRA and YSYEKL. Trimming at V came to 4 bases and at J to 4 bases, leaving 6 bases not matched to a gene.

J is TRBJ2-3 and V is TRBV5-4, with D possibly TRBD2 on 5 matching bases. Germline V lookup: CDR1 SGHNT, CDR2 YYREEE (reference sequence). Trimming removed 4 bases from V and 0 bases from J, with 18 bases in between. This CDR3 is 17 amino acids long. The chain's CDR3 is CASSLRSSGPSTDTQYF. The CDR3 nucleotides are TGTGCCAGCAGCCTACGCTCGAGCGGCCCTAGCACAGATACGCAGTATTTT.

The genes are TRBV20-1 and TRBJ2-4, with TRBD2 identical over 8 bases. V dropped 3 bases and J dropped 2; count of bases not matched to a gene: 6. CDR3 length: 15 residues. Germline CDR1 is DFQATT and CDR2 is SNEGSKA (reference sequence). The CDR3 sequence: CSASLAGPPKNIQYF. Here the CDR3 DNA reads TGCAGTGCTAGTTTAGCGGGACCGCCCAAAAACATTCAGTACTTC.

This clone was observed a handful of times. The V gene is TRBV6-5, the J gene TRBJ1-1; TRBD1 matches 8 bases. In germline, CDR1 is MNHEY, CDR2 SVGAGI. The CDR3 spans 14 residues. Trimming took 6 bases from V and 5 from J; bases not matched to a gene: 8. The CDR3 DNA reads TGTGCCAGCAGAAAGGACAGGGTGAGGACTGAAGCTTTCTTT. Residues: CASRKDRVRTEAFF.

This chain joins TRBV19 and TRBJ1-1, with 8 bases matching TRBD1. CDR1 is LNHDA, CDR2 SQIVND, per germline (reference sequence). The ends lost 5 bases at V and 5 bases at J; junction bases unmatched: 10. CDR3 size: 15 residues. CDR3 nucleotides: TGTGCCAGTAGTCTAGGACAGGGCGAAGGAACTGAAGCTTTCTTT. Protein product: CASSLGQGEGTEAFF.

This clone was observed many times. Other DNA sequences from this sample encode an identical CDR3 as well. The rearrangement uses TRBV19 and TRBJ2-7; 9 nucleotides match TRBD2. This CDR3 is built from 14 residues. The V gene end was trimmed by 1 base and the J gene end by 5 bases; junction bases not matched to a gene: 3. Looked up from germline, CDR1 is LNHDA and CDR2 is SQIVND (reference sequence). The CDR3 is CASSIGSGSHEQYF. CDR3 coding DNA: TGTGCCAGTAGTATAGGTAGCGGGAGCCACGAGCAGTACTTC.

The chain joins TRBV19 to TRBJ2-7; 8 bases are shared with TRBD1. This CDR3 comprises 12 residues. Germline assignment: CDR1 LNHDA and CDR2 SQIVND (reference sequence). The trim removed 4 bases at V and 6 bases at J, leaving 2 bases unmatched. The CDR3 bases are TGTGCCAGTAGTACTGACAGGGGCGAGCAGTACTTC. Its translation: CASSTDRGEQYF.

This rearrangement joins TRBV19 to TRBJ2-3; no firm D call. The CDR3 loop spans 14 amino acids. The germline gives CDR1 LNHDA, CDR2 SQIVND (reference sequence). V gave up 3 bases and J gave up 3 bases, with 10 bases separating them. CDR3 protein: CASSISSSTDTQYF. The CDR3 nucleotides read TGTGCCAGTAGTATTTCGAGTTCGACAGATACGCAGTATTTT.

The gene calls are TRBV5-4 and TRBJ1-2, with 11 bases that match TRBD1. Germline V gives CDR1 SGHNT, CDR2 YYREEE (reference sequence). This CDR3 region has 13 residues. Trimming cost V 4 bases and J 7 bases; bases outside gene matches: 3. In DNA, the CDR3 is TGTGCCAGCAGCACGGACAGGGGGCGTGGCTACACCTTC. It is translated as CASSTDRGRGYTF.

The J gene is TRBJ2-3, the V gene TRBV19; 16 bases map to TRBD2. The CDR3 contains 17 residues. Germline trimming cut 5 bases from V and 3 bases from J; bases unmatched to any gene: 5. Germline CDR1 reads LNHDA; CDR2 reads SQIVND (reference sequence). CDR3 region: CASSPPGLAGGTDTQYF. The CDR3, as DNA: TGTGCCAGTAGTCCGCCGGGACTAGCGGGAGGGACAGATACGCAGTATTTT. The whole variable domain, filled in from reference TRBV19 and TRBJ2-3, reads DGGITQSPKYLFRKEGQNVTLSCEQNLNHDAMYWYRQDPGQGLRLIYYSQIVNDFQKGDIAEGYSVSREKKESFPLTVTSAQKNPTAFYLCASSPPGLAGGTDTQYFGPGTRLTVL.